This TCR beta chain is drawn from a study of T cell repertoires in cytomegalovirus infection. Via MiXCR, TCRdb re-called the reads, giving one row per CDR3 protein. The table records around 900,000 distinct CDR3 sequences, around 32% of them present only once. Between the trimmed V and J ends, which lost 5 bases and 4 bases, there was a span of 14 bases. Per germline, CDR1 MNHNS and CDR2 SASEGT. This CDR3 spans 14 amino acids. This clonotype was observed a handful of times. The target antigen is unknown. The TCR was taken from a human donor in good health (CMV status not recorded). Some clones in this sample may be carry-over from other donors' samples. The chain recombines TRBV6-1 with TRBJ1-1, with D possibly TRBD1 on 5 matching bases. The sequenced sample was cultured CD8+ T cells from PBMCs, obtained from culture after CMV antigen stimulation. The CDR3 DNA follows: TGTGCCAGCAGTCCCAGGGAAGGAAGCACTGAAGCTTTCTTT. It specifies CASSPREGSTEAFF.